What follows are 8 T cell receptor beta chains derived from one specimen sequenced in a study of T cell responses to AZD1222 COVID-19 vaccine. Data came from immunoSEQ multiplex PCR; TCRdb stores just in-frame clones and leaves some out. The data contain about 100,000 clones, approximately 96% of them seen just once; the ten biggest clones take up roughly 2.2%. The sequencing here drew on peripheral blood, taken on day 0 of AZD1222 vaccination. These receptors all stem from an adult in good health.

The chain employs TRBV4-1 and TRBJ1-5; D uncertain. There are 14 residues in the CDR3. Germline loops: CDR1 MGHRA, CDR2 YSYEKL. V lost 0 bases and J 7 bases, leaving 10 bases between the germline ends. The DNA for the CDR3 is TGCGCCAGCAGCCAAGATTCTGTAGCCCAGCCCCAGCATTTT. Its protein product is CASSQDSVAQPQHF.

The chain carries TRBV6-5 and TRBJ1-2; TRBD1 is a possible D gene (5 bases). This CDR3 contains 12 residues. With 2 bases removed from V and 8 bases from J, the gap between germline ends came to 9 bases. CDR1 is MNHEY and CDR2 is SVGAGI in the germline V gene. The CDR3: CASSYPKGGYTF. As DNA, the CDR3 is TGTGCCAGCAGTTACCCCAAGGGGGGCTACACCTTC.

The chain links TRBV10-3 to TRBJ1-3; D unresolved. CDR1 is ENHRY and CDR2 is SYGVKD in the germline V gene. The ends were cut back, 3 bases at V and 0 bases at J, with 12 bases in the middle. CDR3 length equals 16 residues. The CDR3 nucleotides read TGTGCCATCAGTGACTGCTCAGGCGACTCTGGAAACACCATATATTTT. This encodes CAISDCSGDSGNTIYF.

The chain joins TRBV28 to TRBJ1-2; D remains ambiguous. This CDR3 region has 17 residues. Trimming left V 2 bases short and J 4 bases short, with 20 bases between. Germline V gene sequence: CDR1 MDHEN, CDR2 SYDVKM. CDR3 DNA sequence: TGTGCCAGCAGTTTAACACCCGGTTTGGGAGTCCCCTATGGCTACACCTTC. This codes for CASSLTPGLGVPYGYTF.

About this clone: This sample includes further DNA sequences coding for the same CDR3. This CDR3 is CASSRDRYNSPLHF. CDR3 bases: TGTGCCAGCAGCCGGGACAGATATAATTCACCCCTCCACTTT. V gene TRBV7-9 combines with J gene TRBJ1-6, with TRBD1 identical over 7 bases. The V gene's germline CDR1 is SEHNR and CDR2 FQNEAQ (reference sequence). The trim removed 5 bases at V and 4 bases at J, leaving 2 bases unmatched. This CDR3 has 14 amino acids.

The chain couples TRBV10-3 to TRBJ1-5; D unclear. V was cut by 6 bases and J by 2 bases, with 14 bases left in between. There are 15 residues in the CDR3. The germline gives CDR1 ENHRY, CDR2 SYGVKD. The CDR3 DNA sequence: TGTGCCATCAGCCAAGGGAGCGGCCGCAATCAGCCCCAGCATTTT. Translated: CAISQGSGRNQPQHF.

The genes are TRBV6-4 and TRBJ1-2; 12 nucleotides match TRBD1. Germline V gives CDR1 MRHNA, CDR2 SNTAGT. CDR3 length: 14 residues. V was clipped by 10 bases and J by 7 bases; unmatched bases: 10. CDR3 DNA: TGTGCCAACGGGACAGGGGGCGCTTCGTCTGGCTACACCTTC. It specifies CANGTGGASSGYTF.

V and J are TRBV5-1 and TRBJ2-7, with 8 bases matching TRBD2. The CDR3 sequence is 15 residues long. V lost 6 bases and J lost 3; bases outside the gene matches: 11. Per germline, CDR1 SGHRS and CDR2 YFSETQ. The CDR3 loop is CASTTSPGLVYEQYF. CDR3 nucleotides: TGCGCCAGCACCACCTCGCCGGGACTAGTCTACGAGCAGTACTTC.